The present entry profiles one TCR beta chain with its context. Its antigen is not identified. The sample comes from a study of T cell responses to AZD1222 COVID-19 vaccine. The study, taken as a whole, reports: Mapped onto spike, vaccine-associated CD4 TCRs spanned it and were dominant at 160-218 and 743-854. Baseline testing showed seropositivity in only 6 or 7 AZD1222 recipients.

Clones were read by immunoSEQ multiplex PCR, and TCRdb kept only the in-frame ones, dropping some. The sample shows roughly 130,000 clones, roughly 88% of them seen only once. The origin of this receptor is an adult in good health. Sequenced material: peripheral blood, taken on day 0 of AZD1222 vaccination.

The CDR3 protein is CASSWQGGNEKLFF. The DNA of the CDR3 is TGTGCCAGCAGCTGGCAGGGGGGGAATGAAAAACTGTTTTTT. The chain links TRBV5-6 to TRBJ1-4, with 7 bases lining up with TRBD1. Germline assignment: CDR1 SGHDT and CDR2 YYEEEE. J was trimmed by 5 bases and V by 3 bases; bases with no gene match: 4. CDR3 length: 14 residues.